These T cell receptor beta chains were read from a single sample in a study of OX40 agonist ivuxolimab in advanced cancers. Data came from immunoSEQ multiplex PCR; TCRdb stores just in-frame clones and leaves some out. The table has more than 100,000 clones, around nine tenths seen once. Sequences were derived from CD4+ or CD8+ T cells sorted from blood, sampled in a trial of the OX40 agonist ivuxolimab. The origin of the receptors is an adult with an advanced solid tumor such as melanoma, head and neck, liver or kidney cancer. Each CDR3 is given with its conserved first and last residue. Fields, in order: clone size, J gene, V gene, D gene, CDR3 protein, CDR3 DNA. D genes are given only for firm matches. Some rows have no size entry. The others give once, few or many, or a class for an expanded clone.

>.|TRBJ2-5|TRBV11-2|.
CASSLNGQETQYF
TGTGCCAGCAGCTTAAACGGCCAAGAGACCCAGTACTTC
>.|TRBJ2-2|TRBV28|.
CASSLHVSRNTGELFF
TGTGCCAGCAGTTTACACGTCAGCAGGAACACCGGGGAGCTGTTTTTT
>.|TRBJ2-5|TRBV11-1|.
CASSVGGSQETQYF
TGTGCCAGCAGCGTTGGAGGGAGTCAAGAGACCCAGTACTTC
>once|TRBJ1-4|TRBV6-6|TRBD1
CASSYAQGVEKLFF
TGTGCCAGCAGTTACGCGCAGGGGGTTGAAAAACTGTTTTTT
>many|TRBJ1-2|TRBV6-1|.
CASSEVGYYGYTF
TGTGCCAGCAGTGAGGTGGGGTACTATGGCTACACCTTC
>.|TRBJ2-1|TRBV7-9|TRBD1
CASSPRDRAYNEQFF
TGTGCCAGCAGCCCCCGGGACAGGGCCTACAATGAGCAGTTCTTC
>.|TRBJ2-7|TRBV27|TRBD2
CATRGLEDYEQYF
TGTGCCACCCGGGGACTAGAGGACTACGAGCAGTACTTC
>few|TRBJ1-4|TRBV19|.
CASSYWIGGAFEKLFF
TGTGCCAGTAGTTATTGGATTGGGGGCGCGTTTGAAAAACTGTTTTTT
>.|TRBJ2-1|TRBV4-3|TRBD2
CASSQDGTSGYNEQFF
TGCGCCAGCAGCCAAGATGGGACTAGCGGGTACAATGAGCAGTTCTTC
>.|TRBJ2-3|TRBV5-8|.
CASRGVKDSRNTQYF
TGTGCCAGCAGGGGAGTAAAGGACAGTCGAAATACGCAGTATTTT
>.|TRBJ2-3|TRBV7-3|.
CASSLNSGGRDTQYF
TGTGCCAGCAGCTTAAATTCCGGAGGGCGAGATACGCAGTATTTT
>.|TRBJ1-1|TRBV4-1|.
CASSQEGQRPRDTEAFF
TGCGCCAGCAGCCAAGAGGGCCAGCGACCGAGGGACACTGAAGCTTTCTTT
>.|TRBJ2-2|TRBV6-4|.
CASKAQGINTGELFF
TGTGCCAGCAAGGCACAGGGTATAAACACCGGGGAGCTGTTTTTT
>.|TRBJ2-7|TRBV28|.
CASSRPAYEQYF
TGTGCCAGCAGCAGACCGGCCTACGAGCAGTACTTC
>.|TRBJ1-1|TRBV27|.
CASSPGQTEAFF
TGTGCCAGCAGTCCAGGACAGACTGAAGCTTTCTTT
>once|TRBJ2-1|TRBV5-1|TRBD2
CASSLGPSGRLNEQFF
TGCGCCAGCAGCTTGGGCCCCAGCGGGAGGCTCAATGAGCAGTTCTTC
>.|TRBJ2-7|TRBV29-1|.
CSARMVRPPYEQYF
TGCAGCGCACGGATGGTGCGGCCTCCCTACGAGCAGTACTTC
>.|TRBJ1-5|TRBV18|.
CASSLDQATLNQPQHF
TGTGCCAGCTCCCTCGATCAGGCAACCCTCAATCAGCCCCAGCATTTT
>.|TRBJ2-5|TRBV18|.
CASSPLRSGETQYF
TGTGCCAGCTCACCACTTCGATCTGGGGAGACCCAGTACTTC
>.|TRBJ2-5|TRBV5-6|TRBD2
CASSLGRTRGETQYF
TGTGCCAGCAGTCTCGGGAGGACTAGAGGGGAGACCCAGTACTTC
>.|TRBJ2-3|TRBV4-3|.
CASSQTGPADTQYF
TGCGCCAGCAGCCAAACAGGGCCGGCAGATACGCAGTATTTT
>once|TRBJ1-1|TRBV18|.
CASSPQGLNTEAFF
TGTGCCAGCTCACCACAGGGTTTGAACACTGAAGCTTTCTTT
>.|TRBJ1-1|TRBV7-2|TRBD1
CASRFQPGTANTEAFF
TGTGCCAGCAGATTTCAACCGGGGACAGCCAACACTGAAGCTTTCTTT
>.|TRBJ2-2|TRBV27|TRBD2
CASSLIRPPSGTGELFF
TGTGCCAGCAGTTTGATTAGACCGCCTAGCGGCACCGGGGAGCTGTTTTTT
>.|TRBJ2-7|TRBV7-2|.
CASSLSLGTQYEQYF
TGTGCCAGCAGCTTAAGCCTCGGGACACAGTACGAGCAGTACTTC
>.|TRBJ2-7|TRBV7-2|TRBD1
CASSGTGYEQYF
TGTGCCAGCAGCGGGACAGGTTACGAGCAGTACTTC
>.|TRBJ2-7|TRBV7-9|.
CASSHDYYEQYF
TGTGCCAGCAGCCATGACTACTACGAGCAGTACTTC
>few|TRBJ2-7|TRBV11-2|.
CASSLDLEAGQISYEQYF
TGTGCCAGCAGCTTAGATCTTGAAGCGGGACAGATCTCCTACGAGCAGTACTTC
>once|TRBJ1-1|TRBV19|TRBD1
CASGDRGMAFF
TGTGCCAGTGGGGACAGGGGAATGGCTTTCTTT
>.|TRBJ2-5|TRBV2|.
CASSERGAETQYF
TGTGCCAGCAGTGAAAGGGGGGCGGAGACCCAGTACTTC
>.|TRBJ2-2|TRBV18|.
CASSALATSGFGELFF
TGTGCCAGCTCCGCCTTGGCGACTTCGGGGTTCGGGGAGCTGTTTTTT
>.|TRBJ2-1|TRBV5-1|TRBD1
CASSPGTGGSNEQFF
TGCGCCAGCAGCCCCGGGACAGGGGGGAGCAATGAGCAGTTCTTC
>once|TRBJ1-5|TRBV19|.
CASSVIIHQPQHF
TGTGCCAGTAGTGTAATAATCCATCAGCCCCAGCATTTT
>.|TRBJ2-5|TRBV9|.
CASSPLWDVETQYF
TGTGCCAGCAGCCCGTTGTGGGATGTGGAGACCCAGTACTTC
>.|TRBJ2-1|TRBV6-1|TRBD2
CASSTSGGTYNEQFF
TGTGCCAGCAGCACTAGCGGGGGAACCTACAATGAGCAGTTCTTC
>.|TRBJ2-7|TRBV7-2|TRBD1
CASSPDRGPYYEQYF
TGTGCCAGCAGCCCGGACAGGGGTCCGTACTACGAGCAGTACTTC
>.|TRBJ2-5|TRBV19|.
CASSIIGGGLQETQYF
TGTGCCAGTAGTATTATAGGCGGGGGCCTCCAAGAGACCCAGTACTTC
>.|TRBJ1-5|TRBV9|TRBD1
CASSSTGASNQPQHF
TGTGCCAGCAGCAGTACAGGGGCGAGCAATCAGCCCCAGCATTTT
>.|TRBJ2-1|TRBV29-1|.
CSVEVGAGWFNNEQFF
TGCAGCGTTGAAGTAGGGGCAGGGTGGTTTAACAATGAGCAGTTCTTC
>.|TRBJ2-3|TRBV7-3|.
CASSLNPYGTDTQYF
TGTGCCAGCAGCTTAAATCCGTATGGCACAGATACGCAGTATTTT
>.|TRBJ1-3|TRBV5-6|TRBD1
CASRDGQVSGNTIYF
TGTGCCAGCAGGGATGGACAGGTCTCTGGAAACACCATATATTTT
>once|TRBJ2-1|TRBV28|.
CASSLEGFRDEQFF
TGTGCCAGCAGTTTAGAAGGTTTTAGGGATGAGCAGTTCTTC
>.|TRBJ2-1|TRBV5-1|TRBD2
CASSLGGRALNEQFF
TGCGCCAGCAGCTTGGGCGGGAGGGCCTTGAATGAGCAGTTCTTC
>once|TRBJ2-5|TRBV18|TRBD2
CASSISGRRETQYF
TGTGCCAGCTCAATTAGCGGGAGGCGAGAGACCCAGTACTTC
>.|TRBJ1-5|TRBV27|.
CASSFVGSLQASQPQHF
TGTGCCAGCAGTTTTGTCGGCAGCCTCCAGGCCAGTCAGCCCCAGCATTTT
>.|TRBJ1-2|TRBV9|TRBD1
CASSVGAGGNYGYTF
TGTGCCAGCAGCGTAGGGGCAGGGGGCAACTATGGCTACACCTTC
>.|TRBJ2-3|TRBV4-1|.
CASSQAYAGIGTDTQYF
TGCGCCAGCAGCCAAGCGTACGCAGGGATTGGCACAGATACGCAGTATTTT
>.|TRBJ1-4|TRBV27|.
CASSLGSVPNNEKLFF
TGTGCCAGCAGTCTCGGGAGCGTACCCAATAATGAAAAACTGTTTTTT
>.|TRBJ1-4|TRBV7-6|TRBD1
CASSPGTGGSLLEKLFF
TGTGCCAGCAGCCCCGGGACAGGGGGATCTTTATTGGAAAAACTGTTTTTT
>.|TRBJ2-7|TRBV2|.
CASSESAYEQYF
TGTGCCAGCAGTGAGTCGGCCTACGAGCAGTACTTC